The 23 T cell receptor beta chains below all came from one sample that was sequenced in a study of shared clonotypes between healthy human individuals. TCRdb's copy holds only in-frame clones and misses some; the assay was immunoSEQ multiplex PCR. The data hold roughly 2,000,000 clones, with over 85% observed a single time. CD45RO-negative cells were positively selected for CCR7, leaving out terminally differentiated effector memory CD45RA+ cells. What was sequenced was naive CD8+ T cells from PBMCs. The source is a man younger than 35 in good health. Some clones in this sample may be carry-over from other donors' samples.

The V gene is TRBV4-1, the J gene TRBJ2-2; D ambiguous. V lost 6 bases, J lost 1 base, and 12 bases lay in between. This CDR3 is 15 amino acids long. The germline gives CDR1 MGHRA, CDR2 YSYEKL. The CDR3 DNA reads TGCGCCAGCAGGCCAAATATCGGGAACACCGGGGAGCTGTTTTTT. Its protein product is CASRPNIGNTGELFF.

The V call is TRBV19, the J call TRBJ1-1; D might be TRBD1 (5 bases). The CDR3 totals 14 residues. Trimming pared 7 bases from V and 3 bases from J, leaving 15 bases between. The germline CDR1 and CDR2 sequences are LNHDA and SQIVND (reference sequence). CDR3 coding DNA: TGTGCCAGTAAGCCCTATATGGGGGACACTGAAGCTTTCTTT. Protein: CASKPYMGDTEAFF.

Points on this clone: This sample includes further DNA sequences coding for the same CDR3. This rearrangement joins TRBV29-1 to TRBJ2-3; D is unclear. The germline gives CDR1 SQVTM, CDR2 ANQGSEA. V was trimmed by 7 bases and J by 6 bases, leaving 8 bases between them. The CDR3 totals 10 residues. The CDR3 bases are TGCAGCGGGCGCTCGGATACGCAGTATTTT. This sequence encodes CSGRSDTQYF.

There are many counts of this clone. The chain uses TRBV4-2 and TRBJ2-3; 9 nucleotides match TRBD2. The CDR3 is 17 amino acids. V was clipped by 0 bases and J by 6 bases; unmatched bases: 10. Germline values: CDR1 LGHNA, CDR2 YNFKEQ. Here the CDR3 DNA reads TGTGCCAGCAGCCAAGATCGCGCGGGAGGGCCTACGGATACGCAGTATTTT. The encoded protein is CASSQDRAGGPTDTQYF.

The chain employs TRBV5-6 and TRBJ2-7, with a weak D call TRBD2 (6 bases). The germline V gene encodes CDR1 SGHDT and CDR2 YYEEEE. V lost 4 bases to trimming and J lost 3 bases, with 14 bases between them. The CDR3 is made up of 14 amino acids. This chain's CDR3 is CASSPEGNSYEQYF. In DNA form, the CDR3 reads TGTGCCAGCAGCCCGGAGGGGAACAGCTACGAGCAGTACTTC.

About this clone: This specimen includes other DNA sequences encoding the same CDR3. The chain has TRBV7-2 and TRBJ1-1; 7 bases agree with TRBD1. V lost 3 bases, J lost 0 bases, and 1 base stayed unmatched. The CDR3 is made up of 14 amino acids. Germline V gene lookup returns CDR1 SGHTA and CDR2 FQGNSA. The CDR3 sequence: CASSLTGLNTEAFF. CDR3 sequence (DNA): TGTGCCAGCAGCTTGACAGGGTTGAACACTGAAGCTTTCTTT.

The chain uses TRBV9 and TRBJ1-1; TRBD1 is a possible D gene (5 bases). V was trimmed by 4 bases and J by 4 bases, leaving 14 bases between them. Germline V gives CDR1 SGDLS, CDR2 YYNGEE. CDR3 length: 14 residues. CDR3 sequence: CASSPRVGGTEAFF. DNA of the CDR3: TGTGCCAGCAGCCCGCGAGTGGGGGGCACTGAAGCTTTCTTT.

This clone has only one observation. The chain has TRBV9 and TRBJ2-7; 10 bases map to TRBD2. With V trimmed by 4 bases and J by 3 bases, 7 bases remained unmatched. Germline V CDR1 and CDR2: SGDLS, YYNGEE. The CDR3 sequence is 15 residues long. The CDR3 nucleotides read TGTGCCAGCAGCCTGACTAGCGGGCCATTCTACGAGCAGTACTTC. Its translation: CASSLTSGPFYEQYF. The variable domain in full, with the rest retrieved from reference TRBV9 and TRBJ2-7, is DSGVTQTPKHLITATGQRVTLRCSPRSGDLSVYWYQQSLDQGLQFLIQYYNGEERAKGNILERFSAQQFPDLHSELNLSSLELGDSALYFCASSLTSGPFYEQYFGPGTRLTVT.

V gene TRBV19 combines with J gene TRBJ2-5; 7 bases line up with TRBD2. The J call may be in error: the DNA end matches TRBJ2-7 better. This CDR3 spans 14 amino acids. CDR1 is LNHDA and CDR2 is SQIVND in the germline V gene (reference sequence). CDR3 protein: CASSIRLADLEQYF. Written as DNA, the CDR3 is TGTGCCAGTAGTATCCGCCTAGCGGATCTCGAGCAGTACTTC.

The chain couples TRBV5-1 to TRBJ2-1; D remains ambiguous. Germline CDR1 SGHRS, CDR2 YFSETQ. This CDR3 has 13 residues. V was pared by 4 bases and J by 4 bases, with 9 bases between. Here the CDR3 DNA reads TGCGCCAGCAGCCCCGAGAGGTACAATGAGCAGTTCTTC. Residues: CASSPERYNEQFF.

The J gene is TRBJ2-2, the V gene TRBV5-6, with TRBD2 matching 7 bases. This CDR3 comprises 15 residues. V dropped 4 bases and J dropped 1; count of bases not matched to a gene: 4. Germline V lookup: CDR1 SGHDT, CDR2 YYEEEE. The CDR3 DNA follows: TGTGCCAGCAGCGCAGCGGGAATGAACACCGGGGAGCTGTTTTTT. This codes for CASSAAGMNTGELFF.

V gene TRBV6-1 combines with J gene TRBJ2-7; possibly TRBD2 for D (6 bases). Germline V gene data show CDR1 as MNHNS and CDR2 as SASEGT. The CDR3 extends over 11 amino acids. The V gene lost 5 bases and the J gene lost 7 bases, with 9 bases spanning the gap. CDR3: CASSYGGEQYF. The CDR3, as DNA: TGTGCCAGCAGTTATGGAGGGGAGCAGTACTTC.

The rearrangement links TRBV27 to TRBJ2-1; no clear D. V lost 1 base and J 4 bases, leaving 11 bases between the germline ends. This CDR3 spans 15 amino acids. CDR1 and CDR2 from the germline V gene are MNHEY and SMNVEV (reference sequence). CDR3 bases: TGTGCCAGCAGTTTATGGGTGGGCGGATACAATGAGCAGTTCTTC. It translates to CASSLWVGGYNEQFF.

The chain employs TRBV6-6 and TRBJ2-1; possibly TRBD2 for D (6 bases). The germline gives CDR1 MNHNY, CDR2 SVGAGI (reference sequence). The CDR3 is made up of 14 amino acids. V lost 4 bases and J lost 7, with 14 bases in between. This CDR3 reads CASSSTRTGNEQFF. The CDR3 nucleotides are TGTGCCAGCAGTTCGACTAGGACGGGGAATGAGCAGTTCTTC.

The chain has TRBV10-3 and TRBJ1-3; D may be TRBD1 (5 bases). The V end was cut by 11 bases, the J end by 2 bases, with 19 bases between. CDR3 length equals 15 residues. Germline assignment: CDR1 ENHRY and CDR2 SYGVKD. The CDR3 spells CALSLAGPAGNTIYF. CDR3 DNA: TGTGCCTTATCATTAGCAGGGCCGGCTGGAAACACCATATATTTT.

V usage is TRBV28 and J usage is TRBJ2-7; D not certain. The CDR3 spans 11 residues. Trimming cost V 6 bases and J 5 bases, with 8 bases left between them. Germline assignment: CDR1 MDHEN and CDR2 SYDVKM. Written as DNA, the CDR3 is TGTGCCAGCAGCCGTTTACACGAGCAGTACTTC. This sequence encodes CASSRLHEQYF.

The rearrangement joins TRBV28 to TRBJ2-3; no clear D. CDR3 length: 15 residues. The ends were cut back, 4 bases at V and 4 bases at J, with 15 bases in the middle. Germline assignment: CDR1 MDHEN and CDR2 SYDVKM. The DNA for the CDR3 is TGTGCCAGCAGTTCGCCGATCCTCGACCCAGATACGCAGTATTTT. It specifies CASSSPILDPDTQYF.

The rearrangement links TRBV19 to TRBJ2-3; D is ambiguous. V dropped 10 bases and J dropped 2 bases, with 16 bases sitting between them. Germline CDR1 and CDR2: LNHDA and SQIVND (reference sequence). The CDR3 extends over 14 amino acids. This CDR3 reads CATSGIGYTDTQYF. The CDR3 region has the DNA TGTGCCACCAGTGGGATCGGATACACAGATACGCAGTATTTT.

The V gene is TRBV6-5, the J gene TRBJ2-1; TRBD2 matches at 7 bases. Trimming removed 5 bases from V and 9 bases from J; junction bases left unmatched: 13. The CDR3 sequence is 15 residues long. Germline V gene sequence: CDR1 MNHEY, CDR2 SVGAGI. DNA of the CDR3: TGTGCCAGCAGTCCGCGGATCATCGCTAGCGGTGAGCAGTTCTTC. This sequence encodes CASSPRIIASGEQFF.

The chain joins TRBV6-5 to TRBJ2-7; TRBD1 is a possible D gene (5 bases). Deletions cut 6 bases from V and 0 bases from J, with 15 bases between. CDR3 length: 15 amino acids. CDR1 and CDR2 (germline): MNHEY, SVGAGI. CDR3 sequence: CASSEIQASSYEQYF. The CDR3 nucleotides read TGTGCCAGCAGCGAGATACAGGCGTCCTCCTACGAGCAGTACTTC.

The rearrangement uses TRBV29-1 and TRBJ2-2, with D unresolved. The CDR3 consists of 15 residues. V lost 3 bases and J lost 1, with 12 bases in between. The germline gives CDR1 SQVTM, CDR2 ANQGSEA. The CDR3 spells CSVEGGEENTGELFF. The CDR3 bases are TGCAGCGTTGAGGGTGGCGAGGAGAACACCGGGGAGCTGTTTTTT.

The sample holds one count of this clone. The CDR3 DNA sequence: TGCGCCAGCAGCCAAAGTATCCATCGGGAGGCGGTCACAGATACGCAGTATTTT. Translating it yields CASSQSIHREAVTDTQYF. This chain links TRBV4-1 with TRBJ2-3, with 7 nucleotides matching TRBD2. Germline V lookup: CDR1 MGHRA, CDR2 YSYEKL. V dropped 2 bases and J dropped 2; count of bases not matched to a gene: 13. CDR3 length: 18 residues.

The chain has TRBV6-1 and TRBJ2-1; D not resolved. Germline V gene sequence: CDR1 MNHNS, CDR2 SASEGT. This CDR3 spans 15 amino acids. V lost 6 bases and J lost 5, with 17 bases in between. The chain's CDR3 is CASRLDVSIDNEQFF. CDR3 nucleotide sequence: TGTGCCAGCAGACTTGACGTGTCTATTGACAATGAGCAGTTCTTC.